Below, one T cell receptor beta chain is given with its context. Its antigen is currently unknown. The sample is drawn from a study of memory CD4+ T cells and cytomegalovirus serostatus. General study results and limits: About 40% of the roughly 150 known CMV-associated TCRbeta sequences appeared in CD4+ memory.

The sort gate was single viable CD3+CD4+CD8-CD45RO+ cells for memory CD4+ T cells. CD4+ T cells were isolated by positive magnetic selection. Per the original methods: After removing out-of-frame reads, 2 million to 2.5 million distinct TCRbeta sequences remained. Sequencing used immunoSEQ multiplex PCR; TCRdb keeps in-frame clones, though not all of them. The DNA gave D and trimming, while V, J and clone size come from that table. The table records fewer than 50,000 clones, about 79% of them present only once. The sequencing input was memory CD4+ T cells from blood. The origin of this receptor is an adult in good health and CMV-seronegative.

CDR3 sequence: CASSRDYLWTYEQYF. DNA of the CDR3: TGTGCCAGCAGTAGGGACTACCTATGGACGTACGAGCAGTACTTC. The chain is built from TRBV6-1 and TRBJ2-7; 7 bases match TRBD2. CDR1 and CDR2 from the germline V gene are MNHNS and SASEGT. V trimming: 5 bases; J trimming: 4 bases; junction bases outside the gene matches: 11. This CDR3 comprises 15 residues.